Shown below are 20 T cell receptor beta chains from a single sample sequenced in a study of response to subunit inactivated influenza vaccine. TCRdb called the RT-PCR reads again in MiXCR, with one record for every CDR3 protein. The sample comprises 450,000 to 600,000 distinct CDR3 sequences, around 7.9% of which are singletons, and around 13% rests with the top ten. The source was PBMCs from blood, collected around 2 years after vaccination. The receptors stem from a man aged 45-69 years who received an inactivated influenza vaccine.

This clonotype was counted only a few times. The genes are TRBV5-6 and TRBJ2-3; unclear D gene. The V gene's germline CDR1 is SGHDT and CDR2 YYEEEE. There are 13 residues in the CDR3. V dropped 0 bases and J dropped 5 bases, with 7 bases sitting between them. DNA of the CDR3: TGTGCCAGCAGCTTGGTTTACGAAGATACGCAGTATTTT. Translation: CASSLVYEDTQYF.

This clonotype was detected many times. This chain connects TRBV20-1 to TRBJ2-5; D unclear. From germline, CDR1 is DFQATT and CDR2 SNEGSKA (reference sequence). The CDR3 spans 14 residues. V was trimmed by 2 bases and J by 2 bases, leaving 12 bases between them. This chain's CDR3 is CSARSPTGQETQYF. In DNA form, the CDR3 reads TGCAGTGCTAGATCCCCAACGGGTCAAGAGACCCAGTACTTC.

The gene calls are TRBV2 and TRBJ2-6, with D maybe TRBD1 (6 bases). The CDR3 has 17 amino acids. CDR1 is SNHLY, CDR2 FYNNEI, per germline. With 3 bases removed from V and 0 bases from J, the gap between germline ends came to 12 bases. CDR3 loop: CASSDWGQGSGANVLTF. Written as DNA, the CDR3 is TGTGCCAGCAGTGACTGGGGGCAGGGCTCTGGGGCCAACGTCCTGACTTTC.

The chain carries TRBV9 and TRBJ2-3; weak D call: TRBD1 (6 bases). The V and J ends lost 0 bases and 9 bases respectively, with 17 bases between them. Per the germline V gene, CDR1 is SGDLS and CDR2 is YYNGEE. The CDR3 extends over 15 amino acids. CDR3 region: CASSVDTTNRDTQYF. The CDR3 nucleotides read TGTGCCAGCAGCGTAGATACTACGAACAGGGACACGCAGTATTTT.

V usage is TRBV20-1 and J usage is TRBJ2-1, with TRBD2 matching over 7 bases. Germline values: CDR1 DFQATT, CDR2 SNEGSKA (reference sequence). With V trimmed by 3 bases and J by 9 bases, 11 bases remained unmatched. The CDR3 totals 14 residues. The CDR3 region is CSARDEGGRGEQFF. The CDR3, as DNA: TGCAGTGCTAGGGATGAGGGAGGGCGTGGTGAGCAGTTCTTC.

This clonotype was counted between two and nine times. The rearrangement uses TRBV5-1 and TRBJ2-7; 7 positions agree with TRBD1. V shed 0 bases, J shed 4 bases, and the junction held 4 bases outside the gene matches. Germline V gene data show CDR1 as SGHRS and CDR2 as YFSETQ. CDR3 length: 14 residues. The CDR3 DNA reads TGCGCCAGCAGCTTGGGAGGGACAGCATACGAGCAGTACTTC. This encodes CASSLGGTAYEQYF.

V usage is TRBV7-9 and J usage is TRBJ2-5, with no clear D. The CDR3 is 13 amino acids. Germline-derived CDR1 and CDR2 are SEHNR and FQNEAQ (reference sequence). Deletions cut 5 bases from V and 5 bases from J, with 12 bases between. CDR3 amino acids: CASSPVVVETQYF. DNA of the CDR3: TGTGCCAGCAGCCCTGTTGTGGTGGAGACCCAGTACTTC. Variable domain in full (rest from reference TRBV7-9 and TRBJ2-5): DTGVSQNPRHKITKRGQNVTFRCDPISEHNRLYWYRQTLGQGPEFLTYFQNEAQLEKSRLLSDRFSAERPKGSFSTLEIQRTEQGDSAMYLCASSPVVVETQYFGPGTRLLVL.

This clonotype was observed a few times. The chain employs TRBV6-1 and TRBJ2-3; 7 nucleotides agree with TRBD2. Losses at the gene ends were 8 bases for V and 2 bases for J; bases not matched to a gene: 13. This CDR3 has 16 residues. Germline loops: CDR1 MNHNS, CDR2 SASEGT. This CDR3 reads CASRANSLADTDTQYF. The CDR3 bases are TGTGCCAGCCGGGCGAATTCGCTAGCGGACACAGATACGCAGTATTTT.

The sample holds many counts of this clonotype. The chain employs TRBV20-1 and TRBJ2-1; possibly TRBD1 for D (6 bases). Germline CDR1 and CDR2: DFQATT and SNEGSKA (reference sequence). V was trimmed by 1 base and J by 8 bases, leaving 18 bases between them. This CDR3 is 15 amino acids long. Here the CDR3 DNA reads TGCAGTGCTAGAGTCCAGGGGAACTCCCGGGATGAGCAGTTCTTC. Amino acids: CSARVQGNSRDEQFF.

This clonotype has ten or more counts. The chain combines TRBV28 with TRBJ1-1; TRBD1 is a possible D gene (6 bases). V shed 2 bases and J shed 3 bases, with 13 bases lying between them. The CDR3 contains 15 residues. Germline V lookup: CDR1 MDHEN, CDR2 SYDVKM. The CDR3 sequence: CASSLLPDRYTEAFF. CDR3 DNA: TGTGCCAGCAGTTTACTACCCGACAGGTACACTGAAGCTTTCTTT.

The chain joins TRBV12-3 or TRBV12-4 to TRBJ2-2, with TRBD2 matching 13 bases. V lost 5 bases to trimming and J lost 6 bases; unmatched junction nucleotides: 3. The CDR3 has 15 amino acids. CDR3 in amino acids: CASSPGLAGSGELFF. Here the CDR3 DNA reads TGTGCCAGCAGTCCGGGACTAGCGGGGTCCGGGGAGCTGTTTTTT.

V usage is TRBV2 and J usage is TRBJ2-3, with TRBD2 matching over 8 bases. V shed 10 bases and J 2 bases; nucleotides not matched to a gene: 11. CDR3 length: 15 residues. Germline-derived CDR1 and CDR2 are SNHLY and FYNNEI. This CDR3 is CATFRTGGVTDTQYF. As DNA, the CDR3 is TGTGCCACATTTAGGACGGGGGGGGTCACAGATACGCAGTATTTT.

This clonotype occurred once. The rearrangement uses TRBV2 and TRBJ1-2; 8 bases line up with TRBD1. V was clipped by 7 bases and J by 4 bases; unmatched bases: 5. CDR3 length equals 13 residues. Germline CDR1 SNHLY, CDR2 FYNNEI. The CDR3 loop reads CASTPTGGYGYTF. The CDR3 DNA follows: TGTGCCAGCACCCCTACAGGGGGCTATGGCTACACCTTC.

On this clonotype: A much bigger clone sits one base away, suggesting this may be a read error. The V call is TRBV15, the J call TRBJ2-2, with D perhaps TRBD1 or TRBD2 (7 bases each). Germline V gene sequence: CDR1 LNHNV, CDR2 YYDKDF (reference sequence). This CDR3 spans 16 amino acids. The CDR3 sequence: CATSRDGEGATGKLFF. The CDR3 bases are TGTGCCACCAGCAGAGATGGGGAGGGGGCTACCGGGAAGCTGTTTTTT. Supplemented by reference TRBV15 and TRBJ2-2, the full variable domain reads DAMVIQNPRYQVTQFGKPVTLSCSQTLNHNVMYWYQQKSSQAPKLLFHYYDKDFNNEADTPDNFQSRRPNTSFCFLDIRSPGLGDTAMYLCATSRDGEGATGKLFFGEGSRLTVL.

This clonotype was observed at least ten times. The J gene is TRBJ1-5, the V gene TRBV25-1; D is possibly TRBD1 (6 bases). This CDR3 comprises 15 residues. V was shortened by 3 bases and J by 7 bases, with 16 bases between the two germline ends. The germline gives CDR1 MGHDK, CDR2 SYGVNS. CDR3 sequence reads: CASSEHGGVGQPQHF. The CDR3 bases are TGTGCCAGCAGTGAGCATGGGGGCGTGGGACAGCCCCAGCATTTT.

Many counts were recorded for this clonotype. V usage is TRBV12-3 or TRBV12-4 and J usage is TRBJ2-2; D remains ambiguous. The CDR3 runs to 13 residues. Trimming took 6 bases from V and 7 from J, leaving 12 bases between them. CDR3 DNA sequence: TGTGCCAGCAGCCCGGCCTGGGGCGGGGAGCTGTTTTTT. The encoded protein is CASSPAWGGELFF.

The V gene is TRBV6-5, the J gene TRBJ1-6; D perhaps matches TRBD1 (6 bases). V was shortened by 2 bases and J by 7 bases, with 12 bases between the two germline ends. The CDR3 consists of 15 residues. Germline CDR1 and CDR2: MNHEY and SVGAGI. CDR3 DNA sequence: TGTGCCAGCAGTTACCTCACAGGGAACAATTCACCCCTCCACTTT. Its protein product is CASSYLTGNNSPLHF.

This clonotype came up many times. The chain employs TRBV12-3 or TRBV12-4 and TRBJ1-5; possibly TRBD1 for D (5 bases). The CDR3 spans 15 residues. With 6 bases removed from V and 4 bases from J, the gap between germline ends came to 16 bases. CDR3 nucleotide sequence: TGTGCCAGCAGCTCCATCGGGGACGGTAATCAGCCCCAGCATTTT. It is translated as CASSSIGDGNQPQHF.

This clonotype was counted between two and nine times. The chain links TRBV20-1 to TRBJ2-5; the match to TRBD2 covers 7 bases. In germline, CDR1 is DFQATT, CDR2 SNEGSKA (reference sequence). This CDR3 has 20 residues. V lost 1 base, J lost 4 bases, and 24 bases stayed unmatched. In DNA form, the CDR3 reads TGCAGTGCTAGAGGCGCCAATAGTGGGCTAGCGGACCCCTCTCGAGAGACCCAGTACTTC. Protein sequence: CSARGANSGLADPSRETQYF.

This clonotype was counted between two and nine times. The chain uses TRBV12-3 or TRBV12-4 and TRBJ2-7; TRBD1 aligns across 7 bases. This CDR3 contains 15 residues. J gave up 3 bases and V 1 base, and 6 bases lay outside the gene matches. The CDR3 loop reads CASSLEGARNYEQYF. Written as DNA, the CDR3 is TGTGCCAGCAGTTTAGAGGGGGCGCGTAACTACGAGCAGTACTTC.